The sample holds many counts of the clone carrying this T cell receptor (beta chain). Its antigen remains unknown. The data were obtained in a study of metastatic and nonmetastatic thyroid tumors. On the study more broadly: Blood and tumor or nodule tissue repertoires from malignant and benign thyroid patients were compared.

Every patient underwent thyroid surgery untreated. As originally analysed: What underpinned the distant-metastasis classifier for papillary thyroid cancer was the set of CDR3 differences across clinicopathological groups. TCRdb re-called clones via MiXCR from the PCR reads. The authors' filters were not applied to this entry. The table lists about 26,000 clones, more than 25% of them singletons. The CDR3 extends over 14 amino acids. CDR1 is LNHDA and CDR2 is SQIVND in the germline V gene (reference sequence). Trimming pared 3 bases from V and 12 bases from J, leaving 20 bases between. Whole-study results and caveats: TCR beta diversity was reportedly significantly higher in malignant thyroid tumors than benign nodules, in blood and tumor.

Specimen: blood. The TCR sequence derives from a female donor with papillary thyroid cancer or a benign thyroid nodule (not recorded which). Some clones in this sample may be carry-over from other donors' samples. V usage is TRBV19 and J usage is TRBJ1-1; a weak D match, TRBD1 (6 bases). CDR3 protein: CASSMGDTPLGSFF. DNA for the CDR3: TGTGCCAGTAGTATGGGGGACACCCCCCTTGGTTCTTTCTTT.